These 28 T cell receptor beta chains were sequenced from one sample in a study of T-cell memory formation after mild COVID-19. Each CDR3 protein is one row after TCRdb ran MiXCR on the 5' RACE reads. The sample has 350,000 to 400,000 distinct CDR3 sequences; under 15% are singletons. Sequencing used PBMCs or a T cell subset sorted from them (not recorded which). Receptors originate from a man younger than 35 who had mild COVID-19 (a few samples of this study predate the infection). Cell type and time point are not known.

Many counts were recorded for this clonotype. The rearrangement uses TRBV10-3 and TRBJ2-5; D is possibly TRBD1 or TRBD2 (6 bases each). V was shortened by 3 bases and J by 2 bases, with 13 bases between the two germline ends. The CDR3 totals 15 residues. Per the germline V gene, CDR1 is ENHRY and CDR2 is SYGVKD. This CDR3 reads CAISDKGGRQETQYF. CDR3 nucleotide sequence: TGTGCCATCAGTGACAAAGGGGGGAGACAAGAGACCCAGTACTTC.

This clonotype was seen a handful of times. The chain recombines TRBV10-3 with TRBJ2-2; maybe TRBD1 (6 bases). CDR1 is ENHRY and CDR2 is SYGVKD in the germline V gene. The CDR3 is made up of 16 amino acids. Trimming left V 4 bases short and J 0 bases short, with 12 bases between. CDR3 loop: CAISVWDTSNTGELFF. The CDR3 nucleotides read TGTGCCATCAGTGTGTGGGACACCTCGAACACCGGGGAGCTGTTTTTT.

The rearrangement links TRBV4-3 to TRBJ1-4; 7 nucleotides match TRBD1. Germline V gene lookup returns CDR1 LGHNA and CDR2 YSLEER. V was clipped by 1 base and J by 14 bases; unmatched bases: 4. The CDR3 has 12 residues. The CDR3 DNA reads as TGCGCCAGCAGCCAAGCTACAGGGGTTCTGTTTTTT. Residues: CASSQATGVLFF.

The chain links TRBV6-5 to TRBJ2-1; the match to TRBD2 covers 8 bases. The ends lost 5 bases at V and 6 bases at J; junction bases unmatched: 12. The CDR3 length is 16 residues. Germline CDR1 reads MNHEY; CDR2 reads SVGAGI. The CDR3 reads CASSPAGTRGSNEQFF. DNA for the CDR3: TGTGCCAGCAGTCCTGCAGGGACTAGAGGCAGCAATGAGCAGTTCTTC.

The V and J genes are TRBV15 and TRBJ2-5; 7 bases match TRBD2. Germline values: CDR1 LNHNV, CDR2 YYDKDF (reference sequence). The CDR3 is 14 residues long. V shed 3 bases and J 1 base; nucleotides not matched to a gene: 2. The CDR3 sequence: CATSSGTIQETQYF. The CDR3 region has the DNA TGTGCCACCAGCAGCGGGACTATCCAAGAGACCCAGTACTTC.

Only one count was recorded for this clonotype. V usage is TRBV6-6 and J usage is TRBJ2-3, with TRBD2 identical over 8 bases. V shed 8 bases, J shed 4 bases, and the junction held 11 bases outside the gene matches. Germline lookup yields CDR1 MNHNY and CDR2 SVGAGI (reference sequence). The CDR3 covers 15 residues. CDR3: CASLSRGGLSDTQYF. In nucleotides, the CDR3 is TGTGCCAGCCTCTCTCGGGGGGGCCTCTCAGATACGCAGTATTTT.

CDR3 residues: CASRRWGTANSPLHF. CDR3 bases: TGTGCCAGCAGGCGGTGGGGGACAGCTAATTCACCCCTCCACTTT. The genes are TRBV5-4 and TRBJ1-6, with 7 positions matching TRBD1. V was clipped by 5 bases and J by 6 bases; unmatched bases: 8. Germline CDR1 is SGHNT and CDR2 is YYREEE (reference sequence). This CDR3 contains 15 residues.

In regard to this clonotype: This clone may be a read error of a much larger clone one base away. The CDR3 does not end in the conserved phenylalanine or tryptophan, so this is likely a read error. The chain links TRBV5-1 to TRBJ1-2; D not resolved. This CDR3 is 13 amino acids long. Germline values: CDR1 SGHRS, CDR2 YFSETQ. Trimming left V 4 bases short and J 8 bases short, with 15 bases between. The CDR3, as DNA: TGCGCCAGCAGCAAATTACAACTAGGCGGCTACACCTTA. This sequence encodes CASSKLQLGGYTL.

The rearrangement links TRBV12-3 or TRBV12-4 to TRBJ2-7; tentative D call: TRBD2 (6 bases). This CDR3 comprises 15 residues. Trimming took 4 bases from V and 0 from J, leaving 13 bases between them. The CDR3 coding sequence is TGTGCCAGCAGTTCCAGGTTGGGGGGCTCCTACGAGCAGTACTTC. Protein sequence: CASSSRLGGSYEQYF.

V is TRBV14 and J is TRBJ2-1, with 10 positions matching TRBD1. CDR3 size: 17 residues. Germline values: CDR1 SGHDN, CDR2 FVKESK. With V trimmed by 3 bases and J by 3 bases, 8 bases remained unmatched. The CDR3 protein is CASSQSPGQGYYNEQFF. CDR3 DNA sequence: TGTGCCAGCAGCCAGTCACCGGGACAGGGGTACTACAATGAGCAGTTCTTC. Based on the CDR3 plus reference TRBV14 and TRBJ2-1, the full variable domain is EAGVTQFPSHSVIEKGQTVTLRCDPISGHDNLYWYRRVMGKEIKFLLHFVKESKQDESGMPNNRFLAERTGGTYSTLKVQPAELEDSGVYFCASSQSPGQGYYNEQFFGPGTRLTVL.

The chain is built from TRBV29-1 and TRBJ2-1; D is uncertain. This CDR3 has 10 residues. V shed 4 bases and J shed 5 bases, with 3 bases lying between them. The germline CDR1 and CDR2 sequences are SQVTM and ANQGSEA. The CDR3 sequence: CSVGNNEQFF. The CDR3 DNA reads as TGCAGCGTTGGCAACAATGAGCAGTTCTTC.

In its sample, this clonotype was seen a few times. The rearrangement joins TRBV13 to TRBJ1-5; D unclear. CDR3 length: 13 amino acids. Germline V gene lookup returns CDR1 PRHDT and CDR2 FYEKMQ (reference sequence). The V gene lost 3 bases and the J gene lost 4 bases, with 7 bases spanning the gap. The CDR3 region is CASSFHPNQPQHF. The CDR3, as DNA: TGTGCCAGCAGCTTCCACCCGAATCAGCCCCAGCATTTT.

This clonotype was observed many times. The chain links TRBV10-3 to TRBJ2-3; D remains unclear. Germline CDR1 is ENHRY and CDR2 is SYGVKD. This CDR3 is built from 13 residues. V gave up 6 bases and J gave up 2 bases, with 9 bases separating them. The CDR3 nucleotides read TGTGCCATCAGCCCTCCCAACACAGATACGCAGTATTTT. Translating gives CAISPPNTDTQYF.

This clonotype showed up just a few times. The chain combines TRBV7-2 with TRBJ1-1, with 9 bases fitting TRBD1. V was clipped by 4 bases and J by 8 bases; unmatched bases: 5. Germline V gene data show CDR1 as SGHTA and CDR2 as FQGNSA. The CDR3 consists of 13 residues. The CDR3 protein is CASSSRQGEEAFF. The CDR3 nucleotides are TGTGCCAGCAGCTCTAGACAGGGGGAGGAAGCTTTCTTT.

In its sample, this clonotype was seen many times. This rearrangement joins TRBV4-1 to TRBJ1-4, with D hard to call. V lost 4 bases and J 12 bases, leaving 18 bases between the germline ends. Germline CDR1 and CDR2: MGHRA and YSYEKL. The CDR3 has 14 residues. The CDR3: CASSPVDGEWELFF. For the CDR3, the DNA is TGCGCCAGCAGCCCCGTGGACGGCGAATGGGAACTGTTTTTT.

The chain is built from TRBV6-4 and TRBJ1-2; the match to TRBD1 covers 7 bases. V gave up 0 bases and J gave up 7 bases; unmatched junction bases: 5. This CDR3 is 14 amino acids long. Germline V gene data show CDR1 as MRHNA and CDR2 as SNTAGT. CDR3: CASSDSEGAGGYTF. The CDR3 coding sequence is TGTGCCAGCAGTGACTCGGAGGGGGCCGGTGGCTACACCTTC.

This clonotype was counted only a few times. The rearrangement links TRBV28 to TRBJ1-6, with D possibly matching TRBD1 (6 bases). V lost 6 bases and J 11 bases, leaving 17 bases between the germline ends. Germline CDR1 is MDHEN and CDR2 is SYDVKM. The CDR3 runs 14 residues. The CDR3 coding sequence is TGTGCCAGCAGGCTCACACAGGGCGGCGCACCCCTCCACTTT. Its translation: CASRLTQGGAPLHF.

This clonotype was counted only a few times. In DNA, the CDR3 is TGCGCCAGCAGCCGACAGGACAGCATGGGAAAGACCCAGTACTTC. It translates to CASSRQDSMGKTQYF. The chain is built from TRBV4-1 and TRBJ2-5; perhaps TRBD1 as D (6 bases). This CDR3 is built from 15 residues. Germline CDR1 MGHRA, CDR2 YSYEKL. V was pared by 4 bases and J by 6 bases, with 18 bases between.

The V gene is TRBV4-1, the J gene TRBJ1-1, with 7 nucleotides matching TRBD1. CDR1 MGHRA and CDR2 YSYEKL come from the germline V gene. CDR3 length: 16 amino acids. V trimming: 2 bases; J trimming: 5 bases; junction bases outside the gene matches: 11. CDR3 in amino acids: CASSQIATGWRTEAFF. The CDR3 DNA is TGCGCCAGCAGCCAAATCGCGACAGGGTGGAGGACTGAAGCTTTCTTT.

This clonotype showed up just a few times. CDR3 amino acids: CASSLKARDRTFNYGYTF. The CDR3 DNA sequence: TGTGCCAGCAGTTTAAAGGCGCGGGACCGAACGTTTAACTATGGCTACACCTTC. The J gene is TRBJ1-2, the V gene TRBV28; D is perhaps TRBD1 (5 bases). The V gene's germline CDR1 is MDHEN and CDR2 SYDVKM. The CDR3 runs 18 residues. Trimming cost V 2 bases and J 1 base, with 20 bases left between them.

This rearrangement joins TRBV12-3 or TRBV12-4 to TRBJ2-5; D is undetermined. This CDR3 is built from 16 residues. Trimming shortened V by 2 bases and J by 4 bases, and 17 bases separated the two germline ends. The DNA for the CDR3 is TGTGCCAGCAGTTTACAGGAAGGCTCTTTGCTAGAGACCCAGTACTTC. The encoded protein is CASSLQEGSLLETQYF.

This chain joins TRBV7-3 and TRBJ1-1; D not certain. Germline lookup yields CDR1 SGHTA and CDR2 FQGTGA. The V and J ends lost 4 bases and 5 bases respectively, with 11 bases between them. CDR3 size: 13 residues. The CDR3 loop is CASSSGRDTEAFF. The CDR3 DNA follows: TGTGCCAGCAGCTCAGGACGGGATACTGAAGCTTTCTTT.

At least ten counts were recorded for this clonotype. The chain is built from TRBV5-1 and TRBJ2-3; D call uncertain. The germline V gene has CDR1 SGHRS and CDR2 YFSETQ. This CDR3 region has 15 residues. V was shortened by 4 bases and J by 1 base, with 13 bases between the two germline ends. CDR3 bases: TGCGCCAGCAGCGGTAGAACTTCGCGCACAGATACGCAGTATTTT. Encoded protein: CASSGRTSRTDTQYF.

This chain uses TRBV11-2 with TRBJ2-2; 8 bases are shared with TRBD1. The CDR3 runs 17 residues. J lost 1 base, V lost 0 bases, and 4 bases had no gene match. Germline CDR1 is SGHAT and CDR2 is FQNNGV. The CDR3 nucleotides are TGTGCCAGCAGCTTAGATTTCGACAGGGGGAACACCGGGGAGCTGTTTTTT. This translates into CASSLDFDRGNTGELFF.

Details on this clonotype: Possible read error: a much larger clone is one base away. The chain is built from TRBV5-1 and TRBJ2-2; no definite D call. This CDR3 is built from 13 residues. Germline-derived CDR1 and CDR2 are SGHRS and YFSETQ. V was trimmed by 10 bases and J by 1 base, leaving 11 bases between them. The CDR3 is CAAVDENTGELFF. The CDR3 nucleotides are TGCGCCGCGGTGGACGAGAACACCGGGGAGCTGTTTTTT.

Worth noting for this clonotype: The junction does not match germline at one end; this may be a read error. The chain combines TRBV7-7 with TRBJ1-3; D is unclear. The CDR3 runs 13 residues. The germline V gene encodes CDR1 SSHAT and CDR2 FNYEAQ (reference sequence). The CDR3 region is CASSSQLGNTIYF. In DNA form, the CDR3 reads TGTGCTAGCAGCTCCCAACTTGGAAACACCATATATTTT.

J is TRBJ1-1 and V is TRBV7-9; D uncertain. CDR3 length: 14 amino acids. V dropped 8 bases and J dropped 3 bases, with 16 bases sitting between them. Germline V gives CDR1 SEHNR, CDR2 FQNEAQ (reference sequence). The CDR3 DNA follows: TGTGCCAGCTCGGCCGGCGTTTCCTACACTGAAGCTTTCTTT. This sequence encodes CASSAGVSYTEAFF.

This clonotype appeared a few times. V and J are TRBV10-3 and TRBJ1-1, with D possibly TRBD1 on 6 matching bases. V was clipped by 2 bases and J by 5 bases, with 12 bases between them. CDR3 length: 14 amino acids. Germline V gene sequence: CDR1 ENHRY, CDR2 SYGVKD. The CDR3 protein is CAISEGGGRTEAFF. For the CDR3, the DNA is TGTGCCATCAGTGAGGGGGGCGGCAGGACTGAAGCTTTCTTT.